This T cell receptor beta chain was sequenced in a study of T cell changes during pregnancy in multiple sclerosis (dated by TCRdb to about 2019). For context, the study as a whole: Changes in the T cell repertoire over the course of pregnancy were examined in this study in women with multiple sclerosis.

Taken from the germline V gene, the CDR1 and CDR2 loops are SGHRS and YFSETQ. At the junction V is shortened by 4 bases and J by 5 bases, with 14 bases in between. The CDR3 starts with the cysteine, ends with the phenylalanine, and has 14 residues. The CDR3 DNA has 42 bases and is translated from base 1. Library preparation employed the immunoSEQ multiplex PCR assay. Held by TCRdb, this immuneACCESS table contains in-frame sequences only and omits some clones. Under half of the omission traces to an unresolved V gene where checked; the cause of the rest is unknown. Across this sample there are roughly 100,000 clones, with 90% seen only once. The ten largest clones take up roughly 0.77% of the sample. To note about this clone: Its target antigen remains unknown. Base quality data are lacking; no much larger clone is found one base away.

Sequencing was performed on peripheral blood, taken in the second trimester of pregnancy. The sequence came from a female donor in good health, enrolled as a control in a pregnancy study. The chain is encoded by TRBV5-1 joined to TRBJ2-3, and TRBD1 may be the D gene, going by 6 matching bases. Read as DNA, the sequence is TGCGCCAGCAGCATCGGACAGAATGAAGATACGCAGTATTTT. This codes for CASSIGQNEDTQYF.